The rows below give T cell receptor beta chains drawn from one sample of a study of blood T cells in healthy people across ages. TCRdb fed the 5' RACE reads into MiXCR, producing one record per CDR3 protein. The table lists some 1.7 million distinct CDR3 sequences, about 28% of them singletons, with 6.5% to 8.5% in the top ten. Sequenced sample: blood. These receptors were collected from a woman aged 25-40 years in good health. The conserved cysteine and the conserved F or W are not part of the CDR3 here. Each record gives: V gene, CDR3 protein.

V: TRBV28; CDR3: ASKVPNSYEQY
V: TRBV6-5; CDR3: ATAPYRGPSYEQY
V: TRBV20-1; CDR3: SAGTSGTTDTQY
V: TRBV25-1; CDR3: ASSEGWADTQY
V: TRBV12-3/TRBV12-4; CDR3: ASSLYPGSTDTQY
V: TRBV7-6; CDR3: ASSSPGRTDTQC
V: TRBV11-2; CDR3: ASSLAAGGNTGELF
V: TRBV29-1; CDR3: SVEPLPGTQY
V: TRBV4-3; CDR3: ASSQDPAMGTKNIQY
V: TRBV11-2; CDR3: ASSHTSMGTDTQY
V: TRBV6-2/TRBV6-3; CDR3: ASSTGPRAF
V: TRBV5-1; CDR3: ASSLDRGLDGYT
V: TRBV6-6; CDR3: ASGSQSYQPQH
V: TRBV5-1; CDR3: ASTKTSGGDTQY
V: TRBV29-1; CDR3: SVREGLLAKNIQY
V: TRBV4-3; CDR3: ASSQDQTSGRAGEQF
V: TRBV20-1; CDR3: SAKSSGTNNEQY
V: TRBV12-3/TRBV12-4; CDR3: ASRRDSEQF
V: TRBV5-1; CDR3: ASSLVPSGAETQY
V: TRBV4-3; CDR3: ASSQKTSGSVEQF
V: TRBV18; CDR3: ASSPQGLAGVEQY
V: TRBV15; CDR3: AASRRYERGKNIQY
V: TRBV28; CDR3: ASSFRFLQETQY
V: TRBV2; CDR3: ASYAEWAAGELF
V: TRBV5-1; CDR3: ASSLDGGSGSDEQF
V: TRBV5-1; CDR3: ASSLIGTTPDTQY
V: TRBV29-1; CDR3: SVEMGGPDEQY
V: TRBV20-1; CDR3: SARTGIPGFYEQY
V: TRBV5-1; CDR3: ASSHPGQATEAF
V: TRBV24-1; CDR3: ATSDPLQGFDGELF
V: TRBV27; CDR3: ASSKGLAGEEFEQF
V: TRBV20-1; CDR3: SARVASGGFTDTQY
V: TRBV6-2/TRBV6-3; CDR3: ASSYSNRAGRQF
V: TRBV24-1; CDR3: ATSDPKVGQPQH
V: TRBV27; CDR3: ASSLAGTNYGYT
V: TRBV12-3/TRBV12-4; CDR3: ASSHDVGSYEQY
V: TRBV4-1; CDR3: ASSQDQGYEQY
V: TRBV4-3; CDR3: ASSQGRELPDTQY
V: TRBV20-1; CDR3: SARLAGGKGRISEQF
V: TRBV29-1; CDR3: NVLAPGRGTQY
V: TRBV7-3; CDR3: AYQEPGQGASEQY
V: TRBV5-1; CDR3: ASSLASGGGTDTQY
V: TRBV19; CDR3: ASSIVRTDTQY
V: TRBV9; CDR3: ASSVRGRDSYEQY
V: TRBV5-1; CDR3: ASSPRLGMTYEQY
V: TRBV15; CDR3: ATSVSSQETQY
V: TRBV6-1; CDR3: ASSEARTGSWSNQPQH
V: TRBV12-3/TRBV12-4; CDR3: ASSLLRASNYGYT
V: TRBV27; CDR3: ASSLGLQPVTEQY
V: TRBV20-1; CDR3: SARNLGQNGYT
V: TRBV4-1; CDR3: ASSQARTGDEQF